The next 18 T cell receptor beta chains were all read from a single sample in a study of OX40 agonist ivuxolimab in advanced cancers. The assay was immunoSEQ multiplex PCR, and TCRdb's table has in-frame clones only and misses some. The sample shows roughly 80,000 clones, around 87% of them seen only once. The specimen was CD4+ or CD8+ T cells sorted from blood, collected in a trial of the OX40 agonist ivuxolimab. The receptors stem from an adult with an advanced solid tumor such as melanoma, head and neck, liver or kidney cancer.

This clone was seen just once. This chain links TRBV9 with TRBJ2-7, with no clear D. V was pared by 0 bases and J by 5 bases, with 9 bases between. CDR1 and CDR2 (germline): SGDLS, YYNGEE. The CDR3 covers 13 residues. This CDR3 reads CASSVGPSNEQYF. The DNA of the CDR3 is TGTGCCAGCAGCGTAGGACCCTCGAACGAGCAGTACTTC. Full variable domain (outside the CDR3, taken from reference TRBV9 and TRBJ2-7): DSGVTQTPKHLITATGQRVTLRCSPRSGDLSVYWYQQSLDQGLQFLIQYYNGEERAKGNILERFSAQQFPDLHSELNLSSLELGDSALYFCASSVGPSNEQYFGPGTRLTVT.

The chain carries TRBV15 and TRBJ2-2, with 7 bases matching TRBD1. J lost 3 bases, V lost 3 bases, and 4 bases had no gene match. Germline V gene sequence: CDR1 LNHNV, CDR2 YYDKDF (reference sequence). This CDR3 has 15 residues. CDR3: CATSSFGQDTGELFF. The CDR3 DNA reads as TGTGCCACCAGCAGTTTTGGACAGGACACCGGGGAGCTGTTTTTT.

The chain uses TRBV18 and TRBJ2-1; D tentatively fits TRBD1 or TRBD2 (5 bases each). The V gene lost 3 bases and the J gene lost 7 bases, with 22 bases spanning the gap. This CDR3 is 17 amino acids long. The germline CDR1 and CDR2 sequences are KGHSH and LQKENI. The CDR3 loop reads CASSPSPTAGWGNEQFF. CDR3 DNA sequence: TGTGCCAGCTCACCTTCTCCAACAGCAGGGTGGGGGAATGAGCAGTTCTTC. The variable domain in full, with the rest retrieved from reference TRBV18 and TRBJ2-1, is NAGVMQNPRHLVRRRGQEARLRCSPMKGHSHVYWYRQLPEEGLKFMVYLQKENIIDESGMPKERFSAEFPKEGPSILRIQQVVRGDSAAYFCASSPSPTAGWGNEQFFGPGTRLTVL.

This rearrangement joins TRBV6-5 to TRBJ2-5; D is undetermined. Germline CDR1 is MNHEY and CDR2 is SVGAGI. This CDR3 region has 15 residues. Deletions cut 5 bases from V and 2 bases from J, with 15 bases between. This chain's CDR3 is CASSPNSLGQETQYF. CDR3 bases: TGTGCCAGCAGTCCGAACTCACTTGGGCAAGAGACCCAGTACTTC.

The rearrangement joins TRBV6-1 to TRBJ1-1; 7 bases line up with TRBD1. Germline V lookup: CDR1 MNHNS, CDR2 SASEGT. Losses at the gene ends were 1 base for V and 0 bases for J; bases not matched to a gene: 8. The CDR3 sequence is 17 residues long. The CDR3 nucleotides read TGTGCCAGCAGTGAAGAAGTGAGGGGGCGTTTGAACACTGAAGCTTTCTTT. Its protein is CASSEEVRGRLNTEAFF.

The CDR3 nucleotides read TGTGCCAGCAGTGGGGAAGGGGATAGCAATCAGCCCCAGCATTTT. It codes for CASSGEGDSNQPQHF. The genes are TRBV2 and TRBJ1-5; a possible D gene is TRBD1 (5 bases). The CDR3 totals 15 residues. Germline V gives CDR1 SNHLY, CDR2 FYNNEI. V lost 4 bases and J 0 bases, leaving 10 bases between the germline ends.

The chain joins TRBV7-2 to TRBJ2-3; D remains ambiguous. Trimming pared 8 bases from V and 5 bases from J, leaving 14 bases between. This CDR3 comprises 13 residues. Looked up from germline, CDR1 is SGHTA and CDR2 is FQGNSA. CDR3 DNA sequence: TGTGCCAGCCCCTTCGGAGTTGGAGATACGCAGTATTTT. It encodes CASPFGVGDTQYF.

This sequence joins TRBV30 and TRBJ1-3; 7 nucleotides align to TRBD1. The CDR3 runs 13 residues. V shed 8 bases and J 2 bases; nucleotides not matched to a gene: 6. Germline CDR1 GTSNPN, CDR2 SVGIG (reference sequence). The DNA for the CDR3 is TGTGCCGGGACAGTTTTTGCTGGAAACACCATATATTTT. As protein: CAGTVFAGNTIYF. Full variable domain (outside the CDR3, taken from reference TRBV30 and TRBJ1-3): SQTIHQWPATLVQPVGSPLSLECTVEGTSNPNLYWYRQAAGRGLQLLFYSVGIGQISSEVPQNLSASRPQDRQFILSSKKLLLSDSGFYLCAGTVFAGNTIYFGEGSWLTVV.

This chain links TRBV7-9 with TRBJ1-1; D remains unclear. V was shortened by 5 bases and J by 5 bases, with 12 bases between the two germline ends. The germline gives CDR1 SEHNR, CDR2 FQNEAQ (reference sequence). The CDR3 length is 13 residues. The CDR3 loop reads CASSQHLGTEAFF. In DNA form, the CDR3 reads TGTGCCAGCAGCCAACATCTGGGGACTGAAGCTTTCTTT.

This chain connects TRBV28 to TRBJ2-7, with D possibly TRBD1 on 6 matching bases. V lost 5 bases and J lost 5, with 16 bases in between. The germline V gene encodes CDR1 MDHEN and CDR2 SYDVKM. This CDR3 is 14 amino acids long. CDR3 protein: CASSLGRGRNEQYF. CDR3 nucleotide sequence: TGTGCCAGCAGTCTCGGCAGGGGTAGAAACGAGCAGTACTTC.

The chain links TRBV19 to TRBJ1-1; D is perhaps TRBD1 (5 bases). Germline CDR1 reads LNHDA; CDR2 reads SQIVND (reference sequence). Trimming took off 4 bases at V and 0 bases at J, with 9 bases between the two ends. The CDR3 sequence is 14 residues long. The CDR3 here is CASSRGFMNTEAFF. The CDR3 DNA reads TGTGCCAGTAGTAGGGGGTTTATGAACACTGAAGCTTTCTTT.

The chain links TRBV7-9 to TRBJ2-3; maybe TRBD1 (8 bases). Germline CDR1 reads SEHNR; CDR2 reads FQNEAQ (reference sequence). The V end lost 3 bases, the J end lost 2 bases, and 15 bases lay between the germline ends. This CDR3 region has 16 residues. CDR3 sequence reads: CASSFPDRDYTDTQYF. DNA of the CDR3: TGTGCCAGCAGCTTCCCGGACAGGGACTACACAGATACGCAGTATTTT.

The V call is TRBV28, the J call TRBJ2-1; D is uncertain. The V end was cut by 6 bases, the J end by 15 bases, with 21 bases between. The germline V gene has CDR1 MDHEN and CDR2 SYDVKM. This CDR3 is 13 amino acids long. The CDR3 loop reads CASSPHATLSRFF. The CDR3 DNA reads as TGTGCCAGCAGCCCTCATGCGACATTATCACGGTTCTTC.

The chain uses TRBV11-2 and TRBJ2-3; no clear D gene. The CDR3 spans 12 residues. Germline V gives CDR1 SGHAT, CDR2 FQNNGV. Trimming shortened V by 5 bases and J by 7 bases, and 10 bases separated the two germline ends. The CDR3 here is CASSPFDNTQYF. The CDR3 DNA reads TGTGCCAGCAGCCCCTTCGACAATACGCAGTATTTT.

The chain employs TRBV11-2 and TRBJ2-1, with no clear D. Germline V CDR1 and CDR2: SGHAT, FQNNGV. V was pared by 0 bases and J by 4 bases, with 4 bases between. The CDR3 runs to 13 residues. The CDR3 here is CASSLERYNEQFF. For the CDR3, the DNA is TGTGCCAGCAGCTTAGAGCGGTACAATGAGCAGTTCTTC. Full variable domain (outside the CDR3, taken from reference TRBV11-2 and TRBJ2-1): EAGVAQSPRYKIIEKRQSVAFWCNPISGHATLYWYQQILGQGPKLLIQFQNNGVVDDSQLPKDRFSAERLKGVDSTLKIQPAKLEDSAVYLCASSLERYNEQFFGPGTRLTVL.

The chain has TRBV15 and TRBJ2-3; 10 bases agree with TRBD2. The V segment lost 4 bases and the J segment 2 bases; nucleotides outside the gene matches: 6. CDR1 LNHNV and CDR2 YYDKDF come from the germline V gene (reference sequence). This CDR3 spans 16 amino acids. As DNA, the CDR3 is TGTGCCACCAGCAATAGGAGCGGGGGGGCCACAGATACGCAGTATTTT. It yields the protein CATSNRSGGATDTQYF.

This clone has just one count. This sequence joins TRBV6-6 and TRBJ1-5; possibly TRBD1 for D (6 bases). This CDR3 contains 16 residues. V was trimmed by 5 bases and J by 5 bases, leaving 19 bases between them. Germline V CDR1 and CDR2: MNHNY, SVGAGI (reference sequence). CDR3: CASSMTRGSEYQPQHF. DNA of the CDR3: TGTGCCAGCAGTATGACAAGGGGGTCTGAATATCAGCCCCAGCATTTT.

V gene TRBV30 combines with J gene TRBJ1-2; the D is unclear. Germline V gene sequence: CDR1 GTSNPN, CDR2 SVGIG (reference sequence). Trimming removed 0 bases from V and 4 bases from J, with 9 bases in between. The CDR3 runs 13 residues. CDR3 protein: CAWSVVAGYGYTF. DNA for the CDR3: TGTGCCTGGAGTGTAGTGGCCGGCTATGGCTACACCTTC.